This T cell receptor beta chain came from a study of blood T cell repertoires in COVID-19. Across the whole study: The United States, Italy and Spain were the sources of the acute and convalescent COVID-19 samples. In each case, the material was cDNA or gDNA derived from T cells, B-cell-depleted T cells, or PBMCs.

CDR1 is MNHEY and CDR2 is SVGAGI in the germline V gene. The ends were cut back, 5 bases at V and 7 bases at J, with 8 bases in the middle. The CDR3 consists of 11 residues. Per the authors' pipeline: How many nucleated cells were present was estimated from reference gene primer amplification. Libraries were prepared by immunoSEQ multiplex PCR; TCRdb keeps only in-frame clonotypes and omits some of them. V and J calls plus clone size are reproduced from that table; the DNA served to infer D and trimming. The sample contains more than 80,000 clones, roughly 86% of which appear only once. The chain links TRBV6-5 to TRBJ2-5; D is possibly TRBD2 (6 bases). The sample taken for sequencing was peripheral blood. The sequence was obtained from a man aged 40-49 years with acute or convalescent COVID-19. Written as DNA, the CDR3 is TGTGCCAGCAGTCCCGGGGGGACCCAGTACTTC. This gives the protein CASSPGGTQYF.